The present T cell receptor (beta chain) was sequenced within a study of identifying expanded T cells in peripheral blood. Points from the study as a whole: Differentially abundant clones: about 1.3 between replicates, about 15 at 2 to 3 weeks, 18 to 20 at four.

The CDR3 contains 15 residues. The V end was cut by 3 bases, the J end by 5 bases, with 14 bases between. Germline V lookup: CDR1 SGHTA, CDR2 FQGNSA. About this clone itself: Antigen unknown.

Assay used: immunoSEQ multiplex PCR; TCRdb lists only in-frame clones, some missing. The sample lists fewer than 85,000 clones; 70% to 90% were seen once. Healthy donors had no documented immune events, such as infections, while sampled. The chain is built from TRBV7-2 and TRBJ1-5; D unclear. The sequencing sample was made of blood. The receptor comes from a person between 18 and 75 years old in good health. CDR3 coding DNA: TGTGCCAGCAGCTTTGCATTGGGGTCGGATCAGCCCCAGCATTTT. Translated, it gives CASSFALGSDQPQHF.